The present TCR beta chain was sequenced within a study of beta chain features in type 1 diabetes. Study conclusions and caveats: Researchers cautioned that cDNA sequencing could over-represent cells with high TCR expression. TCRB CDR3 length was moderately but significantly reduced in all four CD4+ subsets of Type 1 diabetes patients.

As to this clone: The antigen is unknown.

The whole isolated RNA underwent reverse transcription, so sequencing captured expressed TCRB transcripts. The study sequenced naive, central memory and regulatory T cell samples to an average of around 3.4 million reads. TCRdb keeps only in-frame clones here, not all; method: immunoSEQ multiplex PCR. The sample records 200,000 to 300,000 clones, approximately 15% being singletons. Trimming shortened V by 0 bases and J by 2 bases, and 14 bases separated the two germline ends. CDR1 and CDR2 from the germline V gene are SGHNT and YYREEE (reference sequence). This CDR3 contains 16 residues. The chain recombines TRBV5-4 with TRBJ1-2, with D hard to call. The origin of this receptor is a man aged 25-45 years with type 1 diabetes. Input material: naive CD4+ T cells from blood. CDR3 nucleotide sequence: TGTGCCAGCAGCTTGGGTGGAAAGGGCGGGAACTATGGCTACACCTTC. This gives the protein CASSLGGKGGNYGYTF.